Shown below are 22 T cell receptor beta chains from a single sample sequenced in a study of T cell repertoires in cytomegalovirus infection (dated by TCRdb to between 2017 and 2020). The antigens of these receptors remain unknown. Reading the label with the study, this specimen's treatment or condition is: in vitro stimulation with specific CMV peptide epitopes to enrich CMV-specific T cells. The sequencer was an Illumina HiSeq 1500. TCRdb took the public reads, trimmed them with fastp at Q25, ran MiXCR for clone calling and kept in-frame beta chains. Rows are combined by CDR3 protein, so each entry shows the most common genes and DNA. This sample comprises approximately 990,000 distinct CDR3 sequences, roughly 30% of them detected only once. 11% to 15% of the sample belongs to the ten largest clones. The sequences come from cultured CD8+ T cells from PBMCs, collected from culture after CMV antigen stimulation. The receptors shown here come from a human donor in good health (CMV status not recorded). Some clones in this sample may be carry-over from other donors' samples.

This clonotype has only a few counts. The genes are TRBV5-5 and TRBJ1-1; D is uncertain. Trimming took off 0 bases at V and 1 base at J, with 13 bases between the two ends. This CDR3 has 16 amino acids. The germline V gene has CDR1 SGHKS and CDR2 YYEKEE (reference sequence). CDR3 DNA sequence: TGTGCCAGCAGCTTGGTTCCTTTAAGACAGAACACTGAAGCTTTCTTT. This translates into CASSLVPLRQNTEAFF.

The table lists this clonotype with many counts. V and J are TRBV7-2 and TRBJ1-1, with 8 nucleotides matching TRBD1. From germline, CDR1 is SGHTA and CDR2 FQGNSA. The V gene end was trimmed by 5 bases and the J gene end by 6 bases; junction bases not matched to a gene: 11. The CDR3 is made up of 15 amino acids. DNA of the CDR3: TGTGCCAGCAGCCGTCCCCCAGGGGGCTCAGCTGAAGCTTTCTTT. Its translation: CASSRPPGGSAEAFF.

This sequence joins TRBV4-1 and TRBJ1-5; 10 positions match TRBD1. The V gene end was trimmed by 3 bases and the J gene end by 2 bases; junction bases not matched to a gene: 10. The CDR3 is made up of 18 amino acids. The germline V gene has CDR1 MGHRA and CDR2 YSYEKL. For the CDR3, the DNA is TGCGCCAGCAGCCACCCGGACAGGGGGAGTCGAGGCAATCAGCCCCAGCATTTT. It is translated as CASSHPDRGSRGNQPQHF.

The gene calls are TRBV12-3 or TRBV12-4 and TRBJ2-1; perhaps TRBD1 as D (6 bases). The CDR3 spans 14 residues. The V end lost 7 bases, the J end lost 5 bases, and 15 bases lay between the germline ends. Here the CDR3 DNA reads TGTGCCAGCACGGTCAGGGGTTCAGACAATGAGCAGTTCTTC. Protein: CASTVRGSDNEQFF.

The chain's CDR3 is CVNTLHLTGNSNQPQHF. The CDR3 DNA sequence: TGTGTCAACACTCTTCACTTGACAGGGAATAGCAATCAGCCCCAGCATTTT. The chain is built from TRBV6-6 and TRBJ1-5, with TRBD1 matching over 7 bases. The CDR3 is made up of 17 amino acids. The V gene's germline CDR1 is MNHNY and CDR2 SVGAGI (reference sequence).

This clonotype was seen at least ten times. V usage is TRBV6-5 and J usage is TRBJ2-7; 9 nucleotides align to TRBD2. Unmatched junction bases numbered 10, after V lost 2 bases and J lost 5 bases. CDR3 length: 16 residues. The V gene's germline CDR1 is MNHEY and CDR2 SVGAGI. The CDR3 DNA is TGTGCCAGCAGTTACGGCGGGGGGGCCATATGGAACGAGCAGTACTTC. It yields the protein CASSYGGGAIWNEQYF.

This clonotype was detected a few times. The CDR3 here is CSARRGIAEAFF. DNA of the CDR3: TGCAGTGCTAGACGAGGGATCGCTGAAGCTTTCTTT. The rearrangement joins TRBV20-1 to TRBJ1-1; D is unresolved. V lost 2 bases to trimming and J lost 6 bases, with 10 bases between them. The CDR3 has 12 amino acids. The germline gives CDR1 DFQATT, CDR2 SNEGSKA (reference sequence).

Notes on this clonotype: Given a much more abundant clone one base away, this may be a read error. This chain uses TRBV7-9 with TRBJ2-3; D assignment may be TRBD1 or TRBD2 (5 bases each). In germline, CDR1 is SEHNR, CDR2 FQNEAQ (reference sequence). This CDR3 region has 14 residues. The CDR3, as DNA: TGTGCCAGCAACGAGAGGGACGAGGCAGATAGGCAGTATTTT. Its translation is CASNERDEADRQYF.

This chain links TRBV6-5 with TRBJ1-4; D uncertain. The CDR3 loop spans 14 amino acids. Trimming took 3 bases from V and 0 from J, leaving 5 bases between them. Per the germline V gene, CDR1 is MNHEY and CDR2 is SVGAGI. The CDR3 reads CASSYEATNEKLFF. CDR3 coding DNA: TGTGCCAGCAGTTATGAGGCAACTAATGAAAAACTGTTTTTT.

The table lists this clonotype with many counts. This chain connects TRBV7-8 to TRBJ2-2, with 9 bases lining up with TRBD2. The V gene end was trimmed by 6 bases and the J gene end by 7 bases; junction bases not matched to a gene: 9. This CDR3 region has 15 residues. The V gene's germline CDR1 is SGHVS and CDR2 FQNEAQ. The CDR3 coding sequence is TGTGCCAGCAGTTACGGGCGGGGGGGCATCGGGGAGCTGTTTTTT. Translating it yields CASSYGRGGIGELFF.

This clonotype was counted a few times. The V gene is TRBV4-2, the J gene TRBJ2-1; D is unresolved. Germline CDR1 is LGHNA and CDR2 is YNFKEQ. Trimming removed 8 bases from V and 2 bases from J, with 13 bases in between. The CDR3 has 14 amino acids. As DNA, the CDR3 is TGTGCCAGCCGGTCAGGTGCCACCTACAATGAGCAGTTCTTC. Translating gives CASRSGATYNEQFF.

This clonotype was counted only a few times. The V call is TRBV6-1, the J call TRBJ2-7; D might be TRBD2 (6 bases). Germline V gene data show CDR1 as MNHNS and CDR2 as SASEGT. Trimming removed 6 bases from V and 0 bases from J, with 6 bases in between. The CDR3 length is 12 residues. This CDR3 is CASSGSSYEQYV. The CDR3 DNA is TGTGCCAGCAGCGGGAGCTCCTACGAGCAGTACGTC.

A few counts support this clonotype. The chain joins TRBV6-2 or TRBV6-3 to TRBJ2-5, with D possibly being TRBD1 (6 bases). Germline CDR1 and CDR2: MNHEY and SVGEGT. The CDR3 runs 14 residues. Deletions cut 6 bases from V and 5 bases from J, with 16 bases between. In DNA form, the CDR3 reads TGTGCCAGCAGAACCAGTGGGGGCCGGGAGACCCAGTACTTC. As protein: CASRTSGGRETQYF.

The sample holds a few counts of this clonotype. This chain connects TRBV6-1 to TRBJ1-1, with D perhaps matching TRBD1 (6 bases). Between the trimmed V and J ends, which lost 2 bases and 6 bases, there was a span of 16 bases. There are 15 residues in the CDR3. Germline V gene data show CDR1 as MNHNS and CDR2 as SASEGT. CDR3 residues: CASSEYYLGGSEAFF. Written as DNA, the CDR3 is TGTGCCAGCAGTGAATATTATCTGGGGGGCTCTGAAGCTTTCTTT.

This clonotype was counted many times. J is TRBJ1-5 and V is TRBV4-1, with D uncertain. Trimming cost V 1 base and J 2 bases, with 3 bases left between them. This CDR3 spans 13 amino acids. CDR1 and CDR2 from the germline V gene are MGHRA and YSYEKL. CDR3 nucleotide sequence: TGCGCCAGCAGCCAAGTTCGCAATCAGCCCCAGCATTTT. This sequence encodes CASSQVRNQPQHF.

This clonotype has just a few counts. The chain links TRBV12-3 or TRBV12-4 to TRBJ1-1; D is unclear. Trimming took 7 bases from V and 0 from J, leaving 12 bases between them. The CDR3 has 14 amino acids. CDR3 in DNA: TGTGCCAGCATAAATGCCATCTTGAACACTGAAGCTTTCTTT. Translation gives CASINAILNTEAFF.

The CDR3 region is CASSSTGLEETQYF. The CDR3, as DNA: TGTGCCAGCAGCTCGACAGGGTTGGAGGAGACCCAGTACTTC. The chain links TRBV7-3 to TRBJ2-5; the match to TRBD1 covers 7 bases. CDR1 SGHTA and CDR2 FQGTGA come from the germline V gene. V lost 4 bases and J lost 5; bases outside the gene matches: 7. The CDR3 length is 14 residues.

This clonotype appeared many times. J is TRBJ1-1 and V is TRBV19; maybe TRBD1 (6 bases). Trimming cost V 6 bases and J 3 bases, with 17 bases left between them. CDR1 and CDR2 from the germline V gene are LNHDA and SQIVND (reference sequence). The CDR3 runs to 15 residues. The CDR3 region has the DNA TGTGCCAGTAGCCCGGACGAGGGGGATTACACTGAAGCTTTCTTT. Translated: CASSPDEGDYTEAFF. Drawing the rest from reference TRBV19 and TRBJ1-1, the complete variable domain is DGGITQSPKYLFRKEGQNVTLSCEQNLNHDAMYWYRQDPGQGLRLIYYSQIVNDFQKGDIAEGYSVSREKKESFPLTVTSAQKNPTAFYLCASSPDEGDYTEAFFGQGTRLTVV.

This clonotype turned up a few times. This rearrangement joins TRBV3-1 to TRBJ2-5; 7 bases fit TRBD2. The CDR3 loop spans 19 amino acids. After removal of 0 bases from V and 0 bases from J, the junction contained 13 bases not matched to a gene. CDR1 and CDR2 from the germline V gene are LGHDT and YNNKEL (reference sequence). DNA for the CDR3: TGTGCCAGCAGCCAAGAGGGCCCAAGCGGGGATCCCTACCAAGAGACCCAGTACTTC. As protein: CASSQEGPSGDPYQETQYF.

The chain joins TRBV7-9 to TRBJ2-1; TRBD1 or TRBD2 may be the D gene (5 bases each). V was cut by 3 bases and J by 14 bases, with 23 bases left in between. The CDR3 is 15 amino acids. CDR1 is SEHNR, CDR2 FQNEAQ, per germline (reference sequence). The chain's CDR3 is CASSFDYPPGPREFF. The CDR3 coding sequence is TGTGCCAGCAGCTTCGACTACCCCCCGGGACCCAGGGAGTTCTTC. The whole variable domain, remainder taken from reference TRBV7-9 and TRBJ2-1, is DTGVSQNPRHKITKRGQNVTFRCDPISEHNRLYWYRQTLGQGPEFLTYFQNEAQLEKSRLLSDRFSAERPKGSFSTLEIQRTEQGDSAMYLCASSFDYPPGPREFFGPGTRLTVL.

This clonotype turned up a few times. The chain combines TRBV6-5 with TRBJ1-4, with D maybe TRBD1 (5 bases). V lost 5 bases, J lost 5 bases, and 12 bases lay in between. CDR3 size: 14 residues. In germline, CDR1 is MNHEY, CDR2 SVGAGI. The CDR3 here is CASSRQPANEKLFF. The DNA of the CDR3 is TGTGCCAGCAGTCGACAGCCAGCGAATGAAAAACTGTTTTTT.

The chain is built from TRBV7-9 and TRBJ2-1; 7 nucleotides line up with TRBD2. The CDR3 contains 15 residues. V gave up 5 bases and J gave up 6 bases; unmatched junction bases: 10. In germline, CDR1 is SEHNR, CDR2 FQNEAQ (reference sequence). CDR3 coding DNA: TGTGCCAGCAGCCCCCCGGAGCGGGGTAGCAATGAGCAGTTCTTC. Its translation is CASSPPERGSNEQFF.